These 19 T cell receptor beta chains were all obtained from the same sample, sequenced in a study of T cells in Graves' hyperthyroidism and ophthalmopathy. Amplified TCR beta CDR3 regions derived from RNA transcripts. RT-PCR in the first round (using the HTBI primer set) targeted the TCR CDR3. TCRdb processed the multiplex PCR reads anew with MiXCR; each CDR3 protein has one entry. The sample records about 500,000 distinct CDR3 sequences, 13% to 15% being singletons. Material: blood. These receptors were collected from a woman between 18 and 30 years old with Graves' hyperthyroidism.

This clonotype was observed at least ten times. This rearrangement joins TRBV20-1 to TRBJ2-1; no firm D call. CDR1 DFQATT and CDR2 SNEGSKA come from the germline V gene (reference sequence). The length of the CDR3 is 12 residues. The V end was cut by 2 bases, the J end by 1 base, with 3 bases between. The CDR3 DNA reads TGCAGTGCTAGAAAGTCCTACAATGAGCAGTTCTTC. This translates into CSARKSYNEQFF.

This clonotype has a count of ten or more. J is TRBJ2-3 and V is TRBV11-2; the match to TRBD2 covers 7 bases. The junction had 10 bases not matched to a gene; V was cut back by 3 bases and J by 4 bases. CDR1 and CDR2 from the germline V gene are SGHAT and FQNNGV. CDR3 size: 16 residues. The CDR3 protein is CASSLPGRRVADTQYF. DNA of the CDR3: TGTGCCAGCAGCTTGCCCGGGAGGCGGGTCGCAGATACGCAGTATTTT.

This clonotype was counted many times. The chain links TRBV11-2 to TRBJ2-1, with TRBD2 matching 7 bases. After removal of 5 bases from V and 2 bases from J, the junction contained 6 bases not matched to a gene. The V gene's germline CDR1 is SGHAT and CDR2 FQNNGV. This CDR3 has 15 residues. The CDR3 loop reads CASSELAGPYNEQFF. CDR3 nucleotide sequence: TGTGCCAGCAGCGAGTTAGCGGGTCCCTACAATGAGCAGTTCTTC.

This clonotype turned up a few times. This chain connects TRBV19 to TRBJ2-7; 9 nucleotides match TRBD2. The trim removed 4 bases at V and 9 bases at J, leaving 13 bases unmatched. CDR1 LNHDA and CDR2 SQIVND come from the germline V gene (reference sequence). This CDR3 has 15 amino acids. The CDR3 coding sequence is TGTGCCAGTAGTACACAGCCTGGGGGACTAGCATGGCAGTACTTC. Protein sequence: CASSTQPGGLAWQYF.

At least ten counts were recorded for this clonotype. V is TRBV6-1 and J is TRBJ2-7; no reliable D call. Per the germline V gene, CDR1 is MNHNS and CDR2 is SASEGT. This CDR3 comprises 11 residues. Between the trimmed V and J ends, which lost 7 bases and 2 bases, there was a span of 6 bases. CDR3 bases: TGTGCCAGCAAACGGGCCTACGAGCAGTACGTC. It specifies CASKRAYEQYV.

The sample holds many counts of this clonotype. The chain links TRBV7-2 to TRBJ1-1, with D tentatively TRBD1 (5 bases). The CDR3 loop spans 13 amino acids. The V gene's germline CDR1 is SGHTA and CDR2 FQGNSA. Trimming shortened V by 6 bases and J by 3 bases, and 11 bases separated the two germline ends. CDR3 sequence: CASSYRQYTEAFF. The CDR3 bases are TGTGCCAGCAGTTACCGACAGTACACTGAAGCTTTCTTT.

This clonotype was counted ten times or more. The rearrangement uses TRBV2 and TRBJ2-1; TRBD2 matches at 11 bases. This CDR3 has 14 residues. V shed 4 bases, J shed 9 bases, and the junction held 5 bases outside the gene matches. CDR1 and CDR2 (germline): SNHLY, FYNNEI. The CDR3 DNA is TGTGCCAGCAGTGTTGGGCTAGCGGGAGGTGAGCAGTTCTTC. Translation gives CASSVGLAGGEQFF.

This clonotype was detected many times. The chain combines TRBV7-8 with TRBJ2-7; no clear D. Per the germline V gene, CDR1 is SGHVS and CDR2 is FQNEAQ. Trimming took 3 bases from V and 0 from J, leaving 6 bases between them. The CDR3 totals 13 residues. Written as DNA, the CDR3 is TGTGCCAGCAGCTTCGGAAGCTCCTACGAGCAGTACTTC. This sequence encodes CASSFGSSYEQYF.

This clonotype was observed a few times. The chain carries TRBV19 and TRBJ2-1; 8 bases align to TRBD2. After removal of 6 bases from V and 3 bases from J, the junction contained 4 bases not matched to a gene. This CDR3 has 14 amino acids. The germline CDR1 and CDR2 sequences are LNHDA and SQIVND (reference sequence). CDR3 nucleotide sequence: TGTGCCAGTAGCACCACTAGCGGCTACAATGAGCAGTTCTTC. It is translated as CASSTTSGYNEQFF. Complete variable domain (other parts from reference TRBV19 and TRBJ2-1): DGGITQSPKYLFRKEGQNVTLSCEQNLNHDAMYWYRQDPGQGLRLIYYSQIVNDFQKGDIAEGYSVSREKKESFPLTVTSAQKNPTAFYLCASSTTSGYNEQFFGPGTRLTVL.

Remarks on this clonotype: This sequence may be a read error, since a much larger clone differs from it by one base. The J gene is TRBJ2-3, the V gene TRBV4-1; 7 nucleotides agree with TRBD2. Germline V gene lookup returns CDR1 MGHRA and CDR2 YSYEKL. The CDR3 is 17 amino acids. The CDR3 DNA sequence: TGCGCCAGCAGCCACCCCAGTAGGGGAGGGAGCACAGATACGCAGTGTTTT. Its protein is CASSHPSRGGSTDTQCF.

This clonotype was seen repeatedly, ten times or more. This chain links TRBV12-3 or TRBV12-4 with TRBJ1-2; D call uncertain. The V gene lost 3 bases and the J gene lost 7 bases, with 3 bases spanning the gap. There are 10 residues in the CDR3. The chain's CDR3 is CASSFPGYTF. DNA of the CDR3: TGTGCCAGCAGTTTTCCTGGCTACACCTTC.

This clonotype showed up many times. This chain links TRBV29-1 with TRBJ1-1; a possible D gene is TRBD1 (6 bases). The CDR3 loop spans 12 amino acids. Germline values: CDR1 SQVTM, CDR2 ANQGSEA. V gave up 7 bases and J gave up 7 bases, with 16 bases separating them. The CDR3: CSGLRGRGEAFF. CDR3 bases: TGCAGCGGCCTCAGGGGAAGGGGTGAAGCTTTCTTT.

There are many counts of this clonotype. V is TRBV7-8 and J is TRBJ2-3, with D tentatively TRBD1 (6 bases). This CDR3 is built from 15 residues. Germline assignment: CDR1 SGHVS and CDR2 FQNEAQ. Trimming removed 0 bases at V and 5 bases at J, with 12 bases between. For the CDR3, the DNA is TGTGCCAGCAGCTTAGCGAATGTCAGGGGAGATACGCAGTATTTT. It specifies CASSLANVRGDTQYF.

J is TRBJ1-2 and V is TRBV9; 8 nucleotides line up with TRBD1. V shed 4 bases, J shed 5 bases, and the junction held 7 bases outside the gene matches. Germline loops: CDR1 SGDLS, CDR2 YYNGEE. This CDR3 has 14 amino acids. CDR3 DNA: TGTGCCAGCAGCCTCAGGGGGCAGACTTATGGCTACACCTTC. The encoded protein is CASSLRGQTYGYTF.

Many counts were recorded for this clonotype. V gene TRBV2 combines with J gene TRBJ2-1, with D unclear. V lost 4 bases and J lost 7, with 5 bases in between. CDR3 length equals 11 residues. Per the germline V gene, CDR1 is SNHLY and CDR2 is FYNNEI. CDR3 sequence reads: CASSGRNEQFF. Written as DNA, the CDR3 is TGTGCCAGCAGTGGTCGGAATGAGCAGTTCTTC.

This clonotype was counted a single time. At one end the junction does not follow the germline gene, possibly because of a read error. The chain combines TRBV5-8 with TRBJ1-4; 7 bases line up with TRBD1. There are 14 residues in the CDR3. CDR1 is SGHTS, CDR2 YDEGEE, per germline. CDR3 nucleotides: TGTGCCAGTAGCTTTGACAGGGATGGTGAAAAACTGTTTTTT. It translates to CASSFDRDGEKLFF.

This clonotype was found a few times. A much more abundant neighbour one base away suggests this may be a read error. The chain links TRBV12-3 or TRBV12-4 to TRBJ1-1; D not certain. The CDR3 covers 17 residues. The V and J ends lost 6 bases and 0 bases respectively, with 20 bases between them. CDR3 coding DNA: TGTGCCAGCAGCCCAAAGCCGGACGGCCCTATGAACACTGAAGCTTTCTTT. Its translation is CASSPKPDGPMNTEAFF.

This clonotype showed up just a few times. The rearrangement uses TRBV2 and TRBJ2-2; D is unclear. The CDR3 loop spans 13 amino acids. The germline V and J ends were trimmed by 5 bases and 2 bases, with 6 bases remaining between them. Germline V gene lookup returns CDR1 SNHLY and CDR2 FYNNEI. The CDR3 sequence is CASSSDNTGELFF. Written as DNA, the CDR3 is TGTGCCAGCAGTTCCGATAACACCGGGGAGCTGTTTTTT.

A remark on this clonotype: This clone may be a read error of a much larger clone one base away. V is TRBV7-2 and J is TRBJ1-5; D is perhaps TRBD1 (6 bases). V was pared by 7 bases and J by 6 bases, with 10 bases between. CDR3 size: 12 residues. Germline loops: CDR1 SGHTA, CDR2 FQGNSA. CDR3 nucleotide sequence: TGTACCAGCACCGAAGGGGGTCAGCCCCAGCATTTT. Amino acid sequence: CTSTEGGQPQHF.